The 3 T cell receptor beta chains reported below all come from one sample, sequenced in a study of response to subunit inactivated influenza vaccine. TCRdb fed the RT-PCR reads into MiXCR, producing one record per CDR3 protein. The profile shows about 540,000 distinct CDR3 sequences, around 15% of them singletons. The sequencing used PBMCs from blood, collected 11 to 12 days after vaccination. These receptors were collected from a man in his fifties who received an inactivated influenza vaccine.

The V call is TRBV2, the J call TRBJ2-1; 9 bases line up with TRBD2. Germline V lookup: CDR1 SNHLY, CDR2 FYNNEI. V lost 6 bases and J lost 5; bases outside the gene matches: 8. This CDR3 region has 15 residues. For the CDR3, the DNA is TGTGCCAGCAGAGCGGGGGGAGGACTCCACAATGAGCAGTTCTTC. Translation: CASRAGGGLHNEQFF.

The chain carries TRBV2 and TRBJ2-7, with 8 bases aligning to TRBD2. This CDR3 comprises 12 residues. In germline, CDR1 is SNHLY, CDR2 FYNNEI. V shed 7 bases and J 3 bases; nucleotides not matched to a gene: 2. The CDR3 is CASNRGGYEQYF. CDR3 nucleotides: TGTGCCAGCAACCGGGGGGGCTACGAGCAGTACTTC.

The genes are TRBV28 and TRBJ2-5; D perhaps matches TRBD2 (6 bases). The CDR3 runs 14 residues. Germline-derived CDR1 and CDR2 are MDHEN and SYDVKM. V gave up 6 bases and J gave up 3 bases, with 14 bases separating them. CDR3 protein: CASRKGGNKETQYF. The CDR3 DNA reads as TGTGCCAGCAGAAAAGGAGGGAATAAAGAGACCCAGTACTTC.